What follows are 28 T cell receptor beta chains derived from one specimen sequenced in a study of patients and donors after allogeneic stem cell transplantation. In TCRdb, the RT-PCR reads were re-called with MiXCR into one record per CDR3 protein. The table lists hundreds of thousands of distinct CDR3 sequences, around 15% of them singletons. The sample comprised blood, either unsorted or a sorted T cell fraction (not recorded which). The receptor set was obtained from a human donor who was either an allogeneic HSCT recipient or a stem cell or donor lymphocyte infusion donor (not recorded which). It is not recorded whose cells these are; they may come from a transplant donor.

The chain is built from TRBV7-3 and TRBJ2-2, with D unresolved. Per germline, CDR1 SGHTA and CDR2 FQGTGA. Trimming shortened V by 7 bases and J by 5 bases, and 8 bases separated the two germline ends. CDR3 length: 12 amino acids. The CDR3 DNA follows: TGTGCCAGCACCAGTCGAACCGGGGAGCTGTTTTTT. It encodes CASTSRTGELFF. The variable domain in full, completed from reference TRBV7-3 and TRBJ2-2, reads GAGVSQTPSNKVTEKGKYVELRCDPISGHTALYWYRQSLGQGPEFLIYFQGTGAADDSGLPNDRFFAVRPEGSVSTLKIQRTERGDSAVYLCASTSRTGELFFGEGSRLTVL.

This sequence joins TRBV18 and TRBJ1-1; 10 positions agree with TRBD1. This CDR3 has 19 amino acids. Germline assignment: CDR1 KGHSH and CDR2 LQKENI. V lost 3 bases and J lost 6; bases outside the gene matches: 19. CDR3 region: CASSPFSGSNRDRGPEAFF. The CDR3 DNA sequence: TGTGCCAGCTCACCGTTCAGCGGATCCAACCGGGACAGGGGCCCTGAAGCTTTCTTT.

On this clonotype: The junction shows a germline mismatch at one end, possibly a read error. The chain has TRBV7-7 and TRBJ2-5, with TRBD2 matching 13 bases. The CDR3 is 16 residues long. Germline-derived CDR1 and CDR2 are SSHAT and FNYEAQ (reference sequence). CDR3 sequence reads: CASSLGGLAGAETQYF. The CDR3, as DNA: TGTGCTAGCAGCCTCGGAGGACTAGCGGGGGCAGAGACCCAGTACTTC.

The chain combines TRBV19 with TRBJ2-2; possible D gene TRBD1, 7 bases. The CDR3 is 14 residues long. Germline CDR1 and CDR2: LNHDA and SQIVND (reference sequence). V was trimmed by 8 bases and J by 4 bases, leaving 14 bases between them. The CDR3 loop is CASRGTDPTGELFF. CDR3 nucleotides: TGTGCCAGTCGGGGGACAGACCCCACCGGGGAGCTGTTTTTT.

The chain joins TRBV7-2 to TRBJ2-3; tentative D call: TRBD2 (6 bases). Germline CDR1 reads SGHTA; CDR2 reads FQGNSA. The CDR3 length is 17 residues. Trimming removed 2 bases from V and 0 bases from J, with 15 bases in between. CDR3 protein: CASSLHGTGLSTDTQYF. Here the CDR3 DNA reads TGTGCCAGCAGCTTACATGGGACTGGCCTTAGCACAGATACGCAGTATTTT.

The CDR3 region has the DNA TGTGCTAGTGGTTTGGCCCGGACTAGCGGGGGGGTCGATGAGCAGTTCTTC. This sequence encodes CASGLARTSGGVDEQFF. The gene calls are TRBV12-5 and TRBJ2-1; TRBD2 matches 15 bases. This CDR3 contains 17 residues. Per germline, CDR1 LGHNT and CDR2 FRNRAP. V shed 1 base, J shed 8 bases, and the junction held 6 bases outside the gene matches. The variable domain in full, with the rest retrieved from reference TRBV12-5 and TRBJ2-1, is DARVTQTPRHKVTEMGQEVTMRCQPILGHNTVFWYRQTMMQGLELLAYFRNRAPLDDSGMPKDRFSAEMPDATLATLKIQPSEPRDSAVYFCASGLARTSGGVDEQFFGPGTRLTVL.

V and J are TRBV6-2 or TRBV6-3 and TRBJ2-7; a weak D match, TRBD1 (5 bases). Trimming took off 7 bases at V and 5 bases at J, with 9 bases between the two ends. Germline V gene data show CDR1 as MNHEY and CDR2 as SVGEGT. The CDR3 runs to 11 residues. CDR3 bases: TGTGCCAGCAAGGGGATCAACGAGCAGTACTTC. The encoded protein is CASKGINEQYF.

Ten or more counts support this clonotype. V and J are TRBV14 and TRBJ1-2; the D is unclear. Trimming pared 5 bases from V and 0 bases from J, leaving 7 bases between. Germline V lookup: CDR1 SGHDN, CDR2 FVKESK. This CDR3 region has 13 residues. The CDR3 sequence is CASSNQPNYGYTF. The DNA of the CDR3 is TGTGCCAGCAGCAACCAACCTAACTATGGCTACACCTTC.

The chain joins TRBV7-2 to TRBJ2-2; perhaps D is TRBD1 or TRBD2 (5 bases each). CDR3 length equals 14 residues. Germline V gene lookup returns CDR1 SGHTA and CDR2 FQGNSA. V was trimmed by 4 bases and J by 6 bases, leaving 12 bases between them. This chain's CDR3 is CASSSYLGAGELFF. Written as DNA, the CDR3 is TGTGCCAGCAGCTCTTACTTGGGGGCCGGGGAGCTGTTTTTT.

This CDR3 is CASGAGVASTEAFF. The CDR3 DNA reads TGTGCCAGCGGGGCTGGGGTGGCGAGCACTGAAGCTTTCTTT. This sequence joins TRBV12-3 or TRBV12-4 and TRBJ1-1, with D possibly being TRBD1 (5 bases). The CDR3 is 14 residues long. The V gene lost 8 bases and the J gene lost 4 bases, with 17 bases spanning the gap.

In its sample, this clonotype was seen a few times. The CDR3 nucleotides are TGTGCCAGCAGCTTGAGGCGGCGGGGAGAGACCCAGTACTTC. Protein sequence: CASSLRRRGETQYF. The rearrangement uses TRBV5-4 and TRBJ2-5; TRBD2 is a possible D gene (6 bases). Germline V gene data show CDR1 as SGHNT and CDR2 as YYREEE (reference sequence). Trimming shortened V by 1 base and J by 4 bases, and 11 bases separated the two germline ends. The CDR3 has 14 residues.

The J gene is TRBJ2-1, the V gene TRBV4-2; 14 positions agree with TRBD2. V lost 5 bases, J lost 9 bases, and 15 bases stayed unmatched. CDR3 length: 18 residues. The germline V gene encodes CDR1 LGHNA and CDR2 YNFKEQ. DNA for the CDR3: TGTGCCAGCAGCACACTCCCACCAGGGACTAGCGGGGGTAGTGAGCAGTTCTTC. It specifies CASSTLPPGTSGGSEQFF.

The V and J genes are TRBV5-1 and TRBJ2-7, with D perhaps matching TRBD2 (7 bases). V was shortened by 4 bases and J by 3 bases, with 14 bases between the two germline ends. Germline values: CDR1 SGHRS, CDR2 YFSETQ. The CDR3 length is 14 residues. CDR3 coding DNA: TGCGCCAGCAGCCACAAGGGGGGGAACTACGAGCAGTACTTC. It is translated as CASSHKGGNYEQYF.

This clonotype was detected a few times. The chain uses TRBV6-6 and TRBJ2-7; 7 positions agree with TRBD2. Germline V gene sequence: CDR1 MNHNY, CDR2 SVGAGI (reference sequence). Unmatched junction bases numbered 8, after V lost 6 bases and J lost 6 bases. This CDR3 has 13 amino acids. The DNA for the CDR3 is TGTGCCAGCAGCCCCTGGGGGGGGAGCGAGCAGTACTTC. Translating gives CASSPWGGSEQYF.

The chain has TRBV7-6 and TRBJ2-5; 12 bases map to TRBD2. Germline V gene lookup returns CDR1 SGHVS and CDR2 FNYEAQ. This CDR3 spans 16 amino acids. V dropped 3 bases and J dropped 3; count of bases not matched to a gene: 5. In DNA, the CDR3 is TGTGCCAGCAGCTTTGACCGACTAGCGGGAGAAGAGACCCAGTACTTC. Translated, it gives CASSFDRLAGEETQYF.

The rearrangement joins TRBV2 to TRBJ2-7, with D possibly matching TRBD2 (6 bases). The CDR3 is 15 amino acids. Trimming pared 3 bases from V and 3 bases from J, leaving 15 bases between. Germline V gene sequence: CDR1 SNHLY, CDR2 FYNNEI. The CDR3 loop reads CASSDRRGGYYEQYF. CDR3 coding DNA: TGTGCCAGCAGTGACCGGAGGGGAGGTTACTACGAGCAGTACTTC.

In this sample, this clonotype turned up a few times. The V gene is TRBV5-5, the J gene TRBJ2-2; D tentatively fits TRBD1 or TRBD2 (5 bases each). The CDR3 covers 16 residues. The V end lost 2 bases, the J end lost 0 bases, and 11 bases lay between the germline ends. Germline CDR1 SGHKS, CDR2 YYEKEE (reference sequence). CDR3 residues: CASSFSGTANTGELFF. CDR3 nucleotide sequence: TGTGCCAGCAGCTTCTCCGGGACGGCGAACACCGGGGAGCTGTTTTTT.

This clonotype has more than one count but fewer than ten. The chain links TRBV5-1 to TRBJ2-1; 7 bases align to TRBD1. The CDR3 is 14 residues long. Unmatched junction bases numbered 4, after V lost 7 bases and J lost 0 bases. In germline, CDR1 is SGHRS, CDR2 YFSETQ. In nucleotides, the CDR3 is TGCGCCAGCGGCTGGACAGGCTCCTACAATGAGCAGTTCTTC. Its protein is CASGWTGSYNEQFF. The full variable domain, with the rest looked up from reference TRBV5-1 and TRBJ2-1, is KAGVTQTPRYLIKTRGQQVTLSCSPISGHRSVSWYQQTPGQGLQFLFEYFSETQRNKGNFPGRFSGRQFSNSRSEMNVSTLELGDSALYLCASGWTGSYNEQFFGPGTRLTVL.

This clonotype was seen ten or more times. The chain uses TRBV20-1 and TRBJ2-3; TRBD2 agrees at 7 bases. This CDR3 contains 12 residues. V dropped 6 bases and J dropped 4; count of bases not matched to a gene: 4. In germline, CDR1 is DFQATT, CDR2 SNEGSKA (reference sequence). The CDR3 protein is CSASGDADTQYF. As DNA, the CDR3 is TGCAGTGCCAGCGGGGACGCAGATACGCAGTATTTT.

A few counts support this clonotype. The rearrangement uses TRBV27 and TRBJ1-4, with a tentative D call TRBD1 (6 bases). The CDR3 spans 16 residues. Trimming stripped 5 bases from V and 5 bases from J, with 18 bases between. Germline-derived CDR1 and CDR2 are MNHEY and SMNVEV (reference sequence). The CDR3 spells CASSTRGGRGNEKLFF. The CDR3 DNA sequence: TGTGCCAGCAGTACTCGGGGGGGGCGAGGGAATGAAAAACTGTTTTTT.

This clonotype appeared a few times. The chain employs TRBV7-9 and TRBJ2-1, with 9 positions matching TRBD2. CDR1 is SEHNR and CDR2 is FQNEAQ in the germline V gene (reference sequence). The CDR3 is 13 amino acids. V lost 5 bases to trimming and J lost 6 bases; unmatched junction nucleotides: 2. The CDR3 coding sequence is TGTGCCAGCAGCATGGGACTAGCCAATGAGCAGTTCTTC. This codes for CASSMGLANEQFF.

The chain uses TRBV27 and TRBJ2-7; 8 nucleotides align to TRBD2. With 4 bases clipped from V and 2 bases from J, the junction kept 1 base outside the gene matches. The CDR3 consists of 13 residues. Germline CDR1 and CDR2: MNHEY and SMNVEV (reference sequence). CDR3 sequence reads: CASSSGGAYEQYF. CDR3 sequence (DNA): TGTGCCAGCAGTTCCGGGGGGGCCTACGAGCAGTACTTC.

The chain combines TRBV12-3 or TRBV12-4 with TRBJ1-2, with D unclear. V lost 5 bases to trimming and J lost 8 bases, with 9 bases between them. This CDR3 has 11 residues. CDR3 nucleotide sequence: TGTGCCAGCAGTCCGAGTCTGGGCTACACCTTC. Its protein product is CASSPSLGYTF.

This clonotype was observed at least ten times. V is TRBV12-3 or TRBV12-4 and J is TRBJ2-1, with D perhaps TRBD2 (5 bases). The CDR3 runs 13 residues. V lost 5 bases and J lost 7, with 12 bases in between. CDR3 protein: CASSPSSGNEQFF. CDR3 nucleotide sequence: TGTGCCAGCAGTCCCTCCAGCGGTAATGAGCAGTTCTTC.

The V and J genes are TRBV4-2 and TRBJ2-7; 8 positions agree with TRBD2. The J segment lost 0 bases and the V segment lost 4 bases, leaving 8 bases of the junction unmatched. The CDR3 runs to 16 residues. Germline V gives CDR1 LGHNA, CDR2 YNFKEQ. CDR3 region: CASSLRLALSSYEQYF. DNA for the CDR3: TGTGCCAGCAGCCTTCGACTAGCGTTGAGCTCCTACGAGCAGTACTTC.

The rearrangement uses TRBV20-1 and TRBJ2-3, with TRBD2 matching 7 bases. Germline V gene data show CDR1 as DFQATT and CDR2 as SNEGSKA (reference sequence). The J segment lost 6 bases and the V segment lost 3 bases, leaving 9 bases of the junction unmatched. CDR3 length equals 14 residues. The CDR3 region has the DNA TGCAGTGCTAGCGGCGGGAGAGGGTCCGATACGCAGTATTTT. This gives the protein CSASGGRGSDTQYF.

There are a few counts of this clonotype. The J gene is TRBJ2-1, the V gene TRBV5-6; TRBD1 is a possible D gene (5 bases). This CDR3 region has 15 residues. Germline V gene sequence: CDR1 SGHDT, CDR2 YYEEEE. V lost 4 bases and J lost 6, with 17 bases in between. This CDR3 is CASSPIGFTGNEQFF. In nucleotides, the CDR3 is TGTGCCAGCAGCCCGATAGGATTTACAGGCAATGAGCAGTTCTTC.

This clonotype came up a few times. The chain carries TRBV4-1 and TRBJ2-1; 9 bases align to TRBD2. The CDR3 totals 20 residues. Looked up from germline, CDR1 is MGHRA and CDR2 is YSYEKL. J gave up 6 bases and V 1 base, and 19 bases lay outside the gene matches. The CDR3 region is CASSQARGSGRWSTGNEQFF. The CDR3 DNA follows: TGCGCCAGCAGCCAAGCCAGGGGTAGCGGGAGATGGAGTACGGGCAATGAGCAGTTCTTC.